Detailed here is one TCR beta chain. Its antigen remains unidentified. No clone much larger than this one lies a single base away; base qualities are absent. The run used an Illumina HiSeq 2500. TCR beta libraries were prepared by quantitative 5'-RACE with molecular barcodes. From the authors' description of their analysis: A new computational method, built on a probabilistic model of VDJ rearrangement, was used to identify disease-linked TCR variants. TCRdb reran the public reads through fastp at Q25 and MiXCR, keeping productive beta chains. Identical CDR3 proteins give one entry, which carries the most common genes and DNA. The V and J calls were determined by TCRdb, not by the authors. The sample table records 200,000 or so distinct CDR3 sequences; approximately 18% of these occur just once. The ten largest clones represent roughly 4.5% of the sample. The data were obtained in a study of CD8 T cells in ankylosing spondylitis (dated by TCRdb to about 2017). Notes on the research overall: To find TCR variants linked to disease, the study profiled T cell receptor beta repertoires in ankylosing spondylitis patients and healthy donors. The full study cohort comprised around 25 ankylosing spondylitis patients and over 95 healthy donors. Peripheral blood was sampled, and synovial fluid was additionally collected from ankylosing spondylitis patients.

What the authors observed across the whole study: A CD8+ phenotype was shown by the disease-linked clones, which were found at relatively low frequencies in peripheral blood. Some of the motif variants had been reported before in the synovial fluid and blood of reactive arthritis patients, a finding that suggests common disease-initiation mechanisms. The disease-linked clones were reported as significantly enriched in matched synovial fluid samples from ankylosing spondylitis patients. Blood from ankylosing spondylitis patients appeared to be characterized by a TCR beta motif composed of under 10 highly homologous amino acid variants.

The CDR3 contains 12 residues, cysteine and phenylalanine counted. Only CDR3 DNA is held: 36 bases, read in frame from base 1. For CDR1 and CDR2, the germline V gene lists LGHNA and YNFKEQ. The trim is 8 bases for V and 3 bases for J, with a gap of 7 bases between the germline ends. Here the chain combines TRBV4-2 and TRBJ2-2, with the D segment identity uncertain. This receptor was identified in a male donor under 30 with ankylosing spondylitis or in good health (not recorded which). Donor details come from another sample of the same person, matched by shared clones. The specimen was blood, either unsorted or a sorted T cell fraction (not recorded which). The CDR3 region has the sequence CASQGDTGELFF. In nucleotide form, the sequence is TGTGCCAGCCAAGGTGACACCGGGGAGCTGTTTTTT.